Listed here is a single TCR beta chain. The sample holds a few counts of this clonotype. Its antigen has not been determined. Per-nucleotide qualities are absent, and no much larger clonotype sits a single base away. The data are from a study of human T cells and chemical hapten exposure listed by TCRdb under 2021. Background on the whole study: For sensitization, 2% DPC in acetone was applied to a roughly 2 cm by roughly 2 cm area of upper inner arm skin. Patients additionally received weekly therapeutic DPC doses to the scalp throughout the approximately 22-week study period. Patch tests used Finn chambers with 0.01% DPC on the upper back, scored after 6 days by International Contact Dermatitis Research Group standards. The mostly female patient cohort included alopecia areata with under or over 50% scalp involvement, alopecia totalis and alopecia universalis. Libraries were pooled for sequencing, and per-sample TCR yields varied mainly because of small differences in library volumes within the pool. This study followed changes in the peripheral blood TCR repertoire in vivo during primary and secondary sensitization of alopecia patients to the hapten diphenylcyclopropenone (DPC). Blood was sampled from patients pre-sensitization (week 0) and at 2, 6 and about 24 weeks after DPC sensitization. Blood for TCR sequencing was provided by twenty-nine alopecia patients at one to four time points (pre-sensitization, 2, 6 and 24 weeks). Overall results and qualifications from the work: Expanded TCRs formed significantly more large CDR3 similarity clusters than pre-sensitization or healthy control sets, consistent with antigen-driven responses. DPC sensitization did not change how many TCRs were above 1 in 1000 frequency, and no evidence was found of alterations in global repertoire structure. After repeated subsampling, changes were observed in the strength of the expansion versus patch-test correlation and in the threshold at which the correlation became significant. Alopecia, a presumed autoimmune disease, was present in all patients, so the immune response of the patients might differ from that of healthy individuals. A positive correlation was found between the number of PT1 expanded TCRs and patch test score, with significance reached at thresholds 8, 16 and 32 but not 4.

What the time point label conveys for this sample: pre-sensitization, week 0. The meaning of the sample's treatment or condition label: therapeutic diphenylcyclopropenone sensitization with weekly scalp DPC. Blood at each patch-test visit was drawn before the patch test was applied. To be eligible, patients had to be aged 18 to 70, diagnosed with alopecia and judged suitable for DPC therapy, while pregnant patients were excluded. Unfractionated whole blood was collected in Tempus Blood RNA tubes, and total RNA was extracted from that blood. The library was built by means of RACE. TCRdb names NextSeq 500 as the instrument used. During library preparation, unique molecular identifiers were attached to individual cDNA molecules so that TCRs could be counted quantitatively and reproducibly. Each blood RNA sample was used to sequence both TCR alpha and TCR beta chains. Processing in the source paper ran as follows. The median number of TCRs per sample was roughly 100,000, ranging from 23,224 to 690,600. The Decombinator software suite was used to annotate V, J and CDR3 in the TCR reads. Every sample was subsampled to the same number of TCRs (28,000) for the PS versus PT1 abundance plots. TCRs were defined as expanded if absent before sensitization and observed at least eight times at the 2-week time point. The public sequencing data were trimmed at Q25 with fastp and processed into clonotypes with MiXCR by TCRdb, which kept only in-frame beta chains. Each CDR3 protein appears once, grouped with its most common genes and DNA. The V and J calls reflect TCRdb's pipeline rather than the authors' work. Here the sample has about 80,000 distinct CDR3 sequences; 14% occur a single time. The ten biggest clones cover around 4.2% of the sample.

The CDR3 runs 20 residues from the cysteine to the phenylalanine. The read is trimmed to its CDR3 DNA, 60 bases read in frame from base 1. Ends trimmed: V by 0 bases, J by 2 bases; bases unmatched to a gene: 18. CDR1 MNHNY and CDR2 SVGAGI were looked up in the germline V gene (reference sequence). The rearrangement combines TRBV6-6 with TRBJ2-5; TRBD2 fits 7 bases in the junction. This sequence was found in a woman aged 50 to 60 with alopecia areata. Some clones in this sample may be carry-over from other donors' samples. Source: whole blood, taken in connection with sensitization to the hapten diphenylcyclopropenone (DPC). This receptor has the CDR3 CASSYSNGFLRGRQQETQYF. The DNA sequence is TGTGCCAGCAGTTACTCGAATGGCTTCCTTCGCGGGAGACAACAAGAGACCCAGTACTTC.